The entry that follows covers one T cell receptor (beta chain) sequence. Its antigen is unknown. Germline V gene sequence: CDR1 LNHNV, CDR2 YYDKDF (reference sequence). This CDR3 contains 14 residues. V lost 5 bases and J 2 bases, leaving 13 bases between the germline ends. The data stem from a study of CD8 T cells in ankylosing spondylitis. General study findings and limits: With a CD8+ phenotype, disease-linked clones were relatively rare in peripheral blood. Ankylosing spondylitis blood appeared to be characterized by a TCR beta motif of 8 or 9 highly homologous variants. Reports say disease-linked clones showed up significantly more in matched ankylosing spondylitis synovial fluid.

TCRdb fed the 5' RACE reads into MiXCR, producing one record per CDR3 protein. The table includes approximately 500,000 distinct CDR3 sequences, more than 9.5% detected once. Sequencing was done on a sample of blood, either unsorted or a sorted T cell fraction (not recorded which). The receptor was derived from a male donor with ankylosing spondylitis. The chain uses TRBV15 and TRBJ2-7; D is ambiguous. In DNA, the CDR3 is TGTGCCACCAGCGGTTACCAGACCCCCTACGAGCAGTACTTC. It yields the protein CATSGYQTPYEQYF.